This T cell receptor beta chain was documented in a study of CD8+ T cells in alopecia areata. For this clone: Its antigen is not identified.

Overall study findings and caveats: Normal scalp showed lower clonality than lesional scalp, especially alopecia totalis/universalis. Compared with mice, patients displayed less clear TCR sharing, possibly for HLA-related reasons.

The germline CDR1 and CDR2 sequences are MNHEY and SVGAGI. The CDR3 extends over 15 amino acids. V shed 8 bases and J shed 8 bases, with 22 bases lying between them. cDNA prepared by RNA extraction and subsequent reverse transcription served as the template for sequencing. Sequencing used immunoSEQ multiplex PCR; TCRdb keeps in-frame clones, though not all of them. The sample has around 210,000 clones, approximately 60% seen once. The researchers isolated CD4+ and CD8+ T cells from PBMCs by sorting. The sequence was collected from a human donor in good health. The sample taken for sequencing was CD8+ T cells sorted from blood. This chain joins TRBV6-5 and TRBJ2-1, with a weak D call TRBD2 (7 bases). CDR3: CASQSGGAIGDEQFF. In nucleotides, the CDR3 is TGTGCCAGCCAAAGTGGGGGGGCCATCGGGGATGAGCAGTTCTTC.